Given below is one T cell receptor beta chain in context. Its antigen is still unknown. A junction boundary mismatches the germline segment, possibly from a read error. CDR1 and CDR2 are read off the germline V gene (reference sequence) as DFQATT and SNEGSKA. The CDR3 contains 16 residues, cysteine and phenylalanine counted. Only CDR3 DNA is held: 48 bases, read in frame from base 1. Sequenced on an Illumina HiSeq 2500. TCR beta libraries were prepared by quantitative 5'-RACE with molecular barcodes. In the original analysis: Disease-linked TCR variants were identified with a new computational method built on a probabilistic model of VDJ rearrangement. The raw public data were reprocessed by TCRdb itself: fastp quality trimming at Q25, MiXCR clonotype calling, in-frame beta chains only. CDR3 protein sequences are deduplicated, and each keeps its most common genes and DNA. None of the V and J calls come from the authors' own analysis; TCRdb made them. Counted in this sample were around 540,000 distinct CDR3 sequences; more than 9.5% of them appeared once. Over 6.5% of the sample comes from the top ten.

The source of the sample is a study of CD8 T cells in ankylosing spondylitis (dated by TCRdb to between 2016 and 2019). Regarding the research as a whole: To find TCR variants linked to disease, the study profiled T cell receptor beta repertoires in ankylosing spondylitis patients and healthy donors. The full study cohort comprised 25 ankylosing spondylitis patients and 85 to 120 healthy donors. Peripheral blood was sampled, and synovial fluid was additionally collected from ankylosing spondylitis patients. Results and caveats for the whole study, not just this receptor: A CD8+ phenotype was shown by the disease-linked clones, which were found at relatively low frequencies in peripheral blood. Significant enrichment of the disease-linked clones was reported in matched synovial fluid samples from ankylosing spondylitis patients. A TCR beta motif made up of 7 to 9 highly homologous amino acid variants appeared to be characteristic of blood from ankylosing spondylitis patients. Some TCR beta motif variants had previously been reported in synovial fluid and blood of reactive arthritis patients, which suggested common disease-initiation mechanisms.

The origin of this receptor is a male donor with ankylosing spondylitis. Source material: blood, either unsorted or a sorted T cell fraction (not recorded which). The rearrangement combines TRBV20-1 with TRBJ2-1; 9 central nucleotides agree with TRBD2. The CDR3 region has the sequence CCARAFTAGGRKGQFF. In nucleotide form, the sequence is TGCTGTGCTAGAGCTTTTACAGCGGGAGGCCGCAAGGGGCAGTTCTTC.